This T cell receptor (beta chain) was observed in a study of OX40 agonist ivuxolimab in advanced cancers. A note on this clone: The target antigen is unknown.

The protocol was immunoSEQ multiplex PCR, while the TCRdb copy is restricted to in-frame clones and leaves out a portion. The table lists around 65,000 clones, about 89% of them singletons. General study points: The mean number of expanded clones was higher in CD8+ T cells than in CD4+.

The V gene's germline CDR1 is MDHEN and CDR2 SYDVKM. V dropped 4 bases and J dropped 0 bases, with 18 bases sitting between them. The CDR3 sequence is 18 residues long. The V gene is TRBV28, the J gene TRBJ2-2; the D gene is possibly TRBD2 (6 bases). The sequence derives from an adult with an advanced solid tumor such as melanoma, head and neck, liver or kidney cancer. Sequencing used CD4+ or CD8+ T cells sorted from blood, obtained in a trial of the OX40 agonist ivuxolimab. The CDR3 reads CASSSTWGDAPNTGELFF. CDR3 bases: TGTGCCAGCAGTTCCACTTGGGGGGACGCTCCGAACACCGGGGAGCTGTTTTTT.